The T cell receptor beta chain under discussion was sequenced for a study of T-cell reconstitution after alpha-beta-depleted transplantation in children. Study-level findings and limits: T-cell counts and diversity at one year post-transplant came mainly from newly produced T cells. Reported findings indicate that, about two months after transplant, alpha-beta T cells came from several hundred expanded clones, which were derived from non-depleted graft cells.

CDR3 size: 16 residues. CDR1 is SQVTM and CDR2 is ANQGSEA in the germline V gene. V trimming: 5 bases; J trimming: 9 bases; junction bases outside the gene matches: 15. Unique molecular identifiers were built into the TCRbeta library. TCRdb re-analysed the PCR reads in MiXCR, keeping a single row per CDR3 protein. The repertoire holds around 25,000 distinct CDR3 sequences, 15% to 20% seen once, with less than 45% in the top ten. This clonotype was recorded a few times. As yet, its antigen is unknown. The genes are TRBV29-1 and TRBJ2-1; 11 nucleotides align to TRBD2. The origin of this receptor is a male patient aged 2 to 9 who had a stem cell transplant for acute lymphoblastic leukemia, so the T cells may come from the graft donor. The source was PBMCs, mostly from graft donor cells, collected 60 days after TCRalphabeta/CD19-depleted stem cell transplant. The DNA of the CDR3 is TGCAGCGTTACCCCCAATAGCGGGGGGGCCCTGAGTGAGCAGTTCTTC. It codes for CSVTPNSGGALSEQFF.